This entry features one TCR beta chain sequence. The antigen is not known. This entry is derived from a study of cytomegalovirus exposure and HLA in healthy donors. Healthy bone marrow donors supplied every sample. Study observations and caveats: When presence/absence was analysed, sequencing depth was taken to be roughly uniform across donors. Earlier analysis found most TCR beta V segments productive about 87% or about 30% of the time. In a later analysis, at a false discovery rate of 0.05, roughly 17,000 TCR beta sequences were associated with HLA alleles.

The study ran its PCR with 60 Vbeta and 13 Jbeta primers. Some clones are missing from TCRdb's copy, which holds only in-frame ones; the method was immunoSEQ multiplex PCR. The sample totals around 150,000 clones. This TCR came from a woman aged 55-69 years in good health and CMV-seronegative. Sequenced material: PBMCs.

The CDR3 spells CASSLARQKAFF. The CDR3 DNA reads as TGTGCCAGCAGCTTGGCCAGGCAGAAAGCTTTCTTT. The chain combines TRBV5-6 with TRBJ1-1; D unclear. Per germline, CDR1 SGHDT and CDR2 YYEEEE. V was shortened by 0 bases and J by 9 bases, with 9 bases between the two germline ends. There are 12 residues in the CDR3.